Reported below is one T cell receptor (beta chain). The specificity of this receptor is unknown. The input lacks base qualities; no much larger clone sits a single base away. The sample belongs to a study of OX40 agonist ivuxolimab in advanced cancers. For the study in its entirety: Ivuxolimab, which targeted the costimulatory receptor OX40 (CD134), was an agonistic, fully human IgG2 monoclonal antibody. Of the approximately 50 patients in dose escalation, around 19 had hepatocellular carcinoma, around 15 had melanoma, 9 had renal cell carcinoma and 9 had head and neck cancer. Intravenous ivuxolimab was administered to patients every 2 weeks at six dose levels: 0.01, 0.1, 0.3, 1.5, 3 and 10 mg/kg. Peripheral TCRbeta sequencing aimed to test whether ivuxolimab altered TCR sequence diversity and caused clonal T-cell expansion. Patients were allowed to have had prior anti-PD-1, anti-PD-L1 or anti-CTLA-4 therapy, and 40% of the dose-escalation patients had been treated with checkpoint inhibitors. Partial responses occurred in three dose-escalation patients: two with cutaneous melanoma and one with hepatocellular carcinoma. The paper describes the monotherapy dose-escalation part (N of about 52 patients) of the phase I trial of ivuxolimab. In the dose-escalation cohort, approximately 80% of patients were male, and the mean age was roughly 60 years with a range of roughly 20 to 80. Here is what the overall study found, with its caveats: At doses of 0.1 to 3.0 mg/kg, clonal expansion of both CD4+ and CD8+ T cells in blood was seen between baseline and week 6. Low levels of normalized T-cell clonal expansion were also seen in some patients who did not respond. The antigen specificity of the clonally expanded peripheral T cells was not determined. After ivuxolimab, more expanded clones were found on average in CD8+ T cells than in CD4+ T cells. In the 0.1-3.0 mg/kg groups, partial responders had among the lowest normalized peripheral clonal expansion, particularly in CD8+ T cells.

The trial excluded patients who had a history of autoimmune disease or were on systemic immunosuppression. In every dose cohort, peripheral blood was drawn for TCR sequencing at baseline, cycle 4 day 1, and cycle 7 day 1. Samples came from an open-label, multicenter, first-in-human phase I dose-escalation trial of ivuxolimab. Adults with locally advanced or metastatic melanoma, renal cell, hepatocellular, or head and neck squamous cell carcinoma were enrolled in the trial. Before TCR sequencing, CD4+ T cells and CD8+ T cells were sorted from peripheral blood as separate populations. V loses 0 bases of germline sequence and J loses 0 bases, and the interval between the two ends is 9 bases. The CDR3 sequence holds 16 residues, the cysteine and phenylalanine included. Of all the DNA, just the CDR3 is kept, 48 bases in frame from base 1. The germline V gene encodes CDR1 LGHNA and CDR2 YSLEER. Genomic DNA was extracted from sorted cells for sequencing of the TCRbeta CDR3 region. TCRbeta CDR3 regions were sequenced using the immunoSEQ Assay. TCRdb mirrors the immuneACCESS table, restricted to in-frame sequences. Some clones are absent from its copies; in checked studies, under half trace to an unresolved V gene, and the reason for the others is unknown. A total of over 45,000 clones appear in this sample, about 88% of them only once. The ten biggest clones cover 0.95% to 1.3% of the sample.

The sequence was obtained from an adult with an advanced solid tumor such as melanoma, head and neck, liver or kidney cancer. The sequence joins TRBV4-3 to TRBJ2-4; too little of a D gene remains to name it. Sequencing used CD4+ or CD8+ T cells sorted from blood, obtained in a trial of the OX40 agonist ivuxolimab. The DNA is as follows: TGCGCCAGCAGCCAAGAGTTCACAATAGCCAAAAACATTCAGTACTTC. It encodes CASSQEFTIAKNIQYF.